The clone carrying this T cell receptor beta chain was seen only once. This record comes from a study of blood T cell repertoires in COVID-19. Study at large: COVID-19 samples collected from the United States, Italy and Spain covered acute and convalescent phases. From T cells, B-cell-depleted T cells, or PBMCs came the material, which was cDNA or gDNA.

Trimming took off 0 bases at V and 13 bases at J, with 10 bases between the two ends. Germline-derived CDR1 and CDR2 are LGHDT and YNNKEL (reference sequence). The CDR3 totals 13 residues. Study processing details: Amplified reference gene primers provided the basis for estimating nucleated cell counts. Clones were sequenced by immunoSEQ multiplex PCR, and TCRdb holds only the in-frame ones, with some missing. Clonal size and the V and J genes are those of that table, whereas D and trimming came from the DNA. The table records about 100,000 clones, almost 80% of them present only once. This chain links TRBV3-1 (or the pseudogene TRBV3-2) with TRBJ1-6; no clear D gene. The clonotype originates from a woman in her 70s with acute or convalescent COVID-19. The sequenced sample consisted of peripheral blood. As DNA, the CDR3 is TGTGCCAGCAGCCAAGATCCCAGATTCCCCCTCCACTTT. Translation gives CASSQDPRFPLHF.